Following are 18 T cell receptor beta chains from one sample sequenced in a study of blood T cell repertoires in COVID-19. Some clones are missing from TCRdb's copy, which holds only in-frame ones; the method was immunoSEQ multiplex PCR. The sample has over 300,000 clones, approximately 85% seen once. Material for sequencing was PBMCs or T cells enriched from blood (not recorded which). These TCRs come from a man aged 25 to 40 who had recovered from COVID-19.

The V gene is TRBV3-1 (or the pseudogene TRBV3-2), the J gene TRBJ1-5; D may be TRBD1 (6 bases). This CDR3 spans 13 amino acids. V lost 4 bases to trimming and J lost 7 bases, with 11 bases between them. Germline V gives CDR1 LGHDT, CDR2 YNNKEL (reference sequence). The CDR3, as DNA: TGTGCCAGCAGCCGCATACAGGGACAGCCCCAGCATTTT. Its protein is CASSRIQGQPQHF.

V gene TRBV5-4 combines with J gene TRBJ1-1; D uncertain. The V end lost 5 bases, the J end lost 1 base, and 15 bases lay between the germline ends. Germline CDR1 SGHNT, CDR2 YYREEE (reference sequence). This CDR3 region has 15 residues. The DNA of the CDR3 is TGTGCCAGCAGGATGGACTTTGGCGGGAACACTGAAGCTTTCTTT. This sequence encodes CASRMDFGGNTEAFF.

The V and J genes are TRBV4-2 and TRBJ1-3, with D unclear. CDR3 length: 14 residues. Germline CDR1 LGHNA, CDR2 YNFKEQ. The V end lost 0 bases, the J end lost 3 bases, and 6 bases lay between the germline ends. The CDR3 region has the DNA TGTGCCAGCAGCCAAGATCGGGGTGGAAACACCATATATTTT. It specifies CASSQDRGGNTIYF.

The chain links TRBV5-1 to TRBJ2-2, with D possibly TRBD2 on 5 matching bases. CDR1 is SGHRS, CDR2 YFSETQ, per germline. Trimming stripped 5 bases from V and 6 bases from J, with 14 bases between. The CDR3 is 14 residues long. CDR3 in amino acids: CASRPRVFAGELFF. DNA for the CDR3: TGCGCCAGCAGGCCGAGGGTTTTCGCCGGGGAGCTGTTTTTT.

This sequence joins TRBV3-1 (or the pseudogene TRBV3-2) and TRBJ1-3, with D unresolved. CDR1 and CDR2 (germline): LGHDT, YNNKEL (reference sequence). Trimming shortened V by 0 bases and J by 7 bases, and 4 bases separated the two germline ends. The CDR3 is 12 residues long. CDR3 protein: CASSQDRNTIYF. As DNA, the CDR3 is TGTGCCAGCAGCCAAGATCGGAACACCATATATTTT.

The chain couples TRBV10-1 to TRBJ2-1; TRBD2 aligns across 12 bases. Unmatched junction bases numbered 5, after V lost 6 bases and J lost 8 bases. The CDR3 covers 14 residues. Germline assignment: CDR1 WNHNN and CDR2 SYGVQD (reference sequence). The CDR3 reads CASSPSGGADEQFF. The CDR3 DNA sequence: TGCGCCAGCAGCCCTAGCGGGGGGGCCGATGAGCAGTTCTTC.

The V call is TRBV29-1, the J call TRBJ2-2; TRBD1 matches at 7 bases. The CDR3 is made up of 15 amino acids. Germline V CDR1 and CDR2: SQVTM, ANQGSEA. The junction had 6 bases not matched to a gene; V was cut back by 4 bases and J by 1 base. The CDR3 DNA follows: TGCAGCGTTGCAGGGACAGAGAAGAACACCGGGGAGCTGTTTTTT. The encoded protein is CSVAGTEKNTGELFF.

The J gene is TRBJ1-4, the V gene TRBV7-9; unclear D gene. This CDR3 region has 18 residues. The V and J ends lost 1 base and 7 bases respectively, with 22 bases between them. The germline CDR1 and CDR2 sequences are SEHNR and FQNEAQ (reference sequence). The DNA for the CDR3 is TGTGCCAGCAGCTTAGGGGCAGGAGGTTGGAGTCGTGGTGAAAAACTGTTTTTT. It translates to CASSLGAGGWSRGEKLFF.

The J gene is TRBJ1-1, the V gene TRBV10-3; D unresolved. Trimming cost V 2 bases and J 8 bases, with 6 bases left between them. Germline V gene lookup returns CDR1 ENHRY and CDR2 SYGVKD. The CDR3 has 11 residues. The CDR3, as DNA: TGTGCCATCAGTGAGACTTCGGAAGCTTTCTTT. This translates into CAISETSEAFF.

The CDR3 DNA follows: TGTGCCAGCAGCGACAGGTTTGACTACACCTTC. Its protein product is CASSDRFDYTF. The chain carries TRBV6-5 and TRBJ1-2; maybe TRBD1 (6 bases). The V and J ends lost 6 bases and 10 bases respectively, with 12 bases between them. The germline V gene encodes CDR1 MNHEY and CDR2 SVGAGI. CDR3 length: 11 residues.

The chain's CDR3 is CASSRTQNTEAFF. CDR3 nucleotide sequence: TGTGCCAGCAGCCGGACACAGAACACTGAAGCTTTCTTT. The chain employs TRBV27 and TRBJ1-1; TRBD1 is a possible D gene (5 bases). The V and J ends lost 6 bases and 1 base respectively, with 9 bases between them. CDR3 length: 13 residues. Germline CDR1 is MNHEY and CDR2 is SMNVEV (reference sequence).

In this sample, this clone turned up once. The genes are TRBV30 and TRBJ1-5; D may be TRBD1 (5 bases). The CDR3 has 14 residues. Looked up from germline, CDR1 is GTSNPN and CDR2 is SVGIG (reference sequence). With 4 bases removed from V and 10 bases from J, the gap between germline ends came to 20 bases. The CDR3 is CAWNSGTAEGPQHF. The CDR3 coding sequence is TGTGCCTGGAACTCCGGGACGGCGGAGGGACCCCAGCATTTT.

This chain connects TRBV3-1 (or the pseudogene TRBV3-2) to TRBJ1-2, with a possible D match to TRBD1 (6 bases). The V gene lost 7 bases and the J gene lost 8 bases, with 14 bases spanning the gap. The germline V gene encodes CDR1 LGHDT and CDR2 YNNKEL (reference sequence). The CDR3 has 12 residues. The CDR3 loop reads CASMGRGIGYTF. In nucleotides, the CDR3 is TGTGCCAGCATGGGCAGGGGTATAGGCTACACCTTC.

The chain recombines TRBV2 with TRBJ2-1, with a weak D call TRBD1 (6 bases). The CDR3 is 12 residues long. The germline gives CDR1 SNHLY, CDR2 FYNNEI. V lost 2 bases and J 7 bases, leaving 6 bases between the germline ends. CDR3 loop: CASSERGNEQFF. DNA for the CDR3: TGTGCCAGCAGTGAAAGGGGGAATGAGCAGTTCTTC. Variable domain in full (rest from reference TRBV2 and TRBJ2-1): EPEVTQTPSHQVTQMGQEVILRCVPISNHLYFYWYRQILGQKVEFLVSFYNNEISEKSEIFDDQFSVERPDGSNFTLKIRSTKLEDSAMYFCASSERGNEQFFGPGTRLTVL.

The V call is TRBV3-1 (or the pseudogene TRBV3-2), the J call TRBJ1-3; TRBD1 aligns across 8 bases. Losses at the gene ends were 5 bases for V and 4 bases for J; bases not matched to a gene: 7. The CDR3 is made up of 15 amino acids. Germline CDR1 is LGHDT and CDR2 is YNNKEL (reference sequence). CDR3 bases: TGTGCCAGCAGCGAAACAGGGGGAGGAGGAAACACCATATATTTT. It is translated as CASSETGGGGNTIYF.

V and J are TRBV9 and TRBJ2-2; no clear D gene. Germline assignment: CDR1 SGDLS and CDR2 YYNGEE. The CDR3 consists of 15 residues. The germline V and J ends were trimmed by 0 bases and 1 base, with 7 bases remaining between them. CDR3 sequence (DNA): TGTGCCAGCAGCGTAGACAGTTTGAACACCGGGGAGCTGTTTTTT. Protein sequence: CASSVDSLNTGELFF.

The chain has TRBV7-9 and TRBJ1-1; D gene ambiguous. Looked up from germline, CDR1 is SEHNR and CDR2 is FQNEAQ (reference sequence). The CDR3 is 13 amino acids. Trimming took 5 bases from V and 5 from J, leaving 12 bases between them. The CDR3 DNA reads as TGTGCCAGCAGCCGTACGACGAGGACTGAAGCTTTCTTT. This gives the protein CASSRTTRTEAFF.

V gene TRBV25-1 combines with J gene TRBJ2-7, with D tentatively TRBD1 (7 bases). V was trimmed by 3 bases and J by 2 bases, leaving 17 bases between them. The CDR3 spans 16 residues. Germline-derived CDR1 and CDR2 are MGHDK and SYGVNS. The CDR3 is CASSDGGTVLTYEQYF. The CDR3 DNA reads TGTGCCAGCAGTGATGGAGGGACAGTCCTAACCTACGAGCAGTACTTC.